This T cell receptor beta chain emerged from a study of blood T cell repertoires in COVID-19. Profiled with immunoSEQ multiplex PCR; TCRdb holds only in-frame clones, not every one. The repertoire holds about 78,000 clones, with about 85% as singletons. Germline V lookup: CDR1 SGHDN, CDR2 FVKESK. The CDR3 loop spans 13 amino acids. Trimming took off 2 bases at V and 1 base at J, with 5 bases between the two ends. This sequence joins TRBV14 and TRBJ1-1; D is uncertain. Sequencing input: peripheral blood. The receptor was isolated from a man in his 60s with active or convalescent COVID-19. CDR3 protein: CASSQLRNTEAFF. CDR3 nucleotide sequence: TGTGCCAGCAGCCAACTCCGGAACACTGAAGCTTTCTTT.